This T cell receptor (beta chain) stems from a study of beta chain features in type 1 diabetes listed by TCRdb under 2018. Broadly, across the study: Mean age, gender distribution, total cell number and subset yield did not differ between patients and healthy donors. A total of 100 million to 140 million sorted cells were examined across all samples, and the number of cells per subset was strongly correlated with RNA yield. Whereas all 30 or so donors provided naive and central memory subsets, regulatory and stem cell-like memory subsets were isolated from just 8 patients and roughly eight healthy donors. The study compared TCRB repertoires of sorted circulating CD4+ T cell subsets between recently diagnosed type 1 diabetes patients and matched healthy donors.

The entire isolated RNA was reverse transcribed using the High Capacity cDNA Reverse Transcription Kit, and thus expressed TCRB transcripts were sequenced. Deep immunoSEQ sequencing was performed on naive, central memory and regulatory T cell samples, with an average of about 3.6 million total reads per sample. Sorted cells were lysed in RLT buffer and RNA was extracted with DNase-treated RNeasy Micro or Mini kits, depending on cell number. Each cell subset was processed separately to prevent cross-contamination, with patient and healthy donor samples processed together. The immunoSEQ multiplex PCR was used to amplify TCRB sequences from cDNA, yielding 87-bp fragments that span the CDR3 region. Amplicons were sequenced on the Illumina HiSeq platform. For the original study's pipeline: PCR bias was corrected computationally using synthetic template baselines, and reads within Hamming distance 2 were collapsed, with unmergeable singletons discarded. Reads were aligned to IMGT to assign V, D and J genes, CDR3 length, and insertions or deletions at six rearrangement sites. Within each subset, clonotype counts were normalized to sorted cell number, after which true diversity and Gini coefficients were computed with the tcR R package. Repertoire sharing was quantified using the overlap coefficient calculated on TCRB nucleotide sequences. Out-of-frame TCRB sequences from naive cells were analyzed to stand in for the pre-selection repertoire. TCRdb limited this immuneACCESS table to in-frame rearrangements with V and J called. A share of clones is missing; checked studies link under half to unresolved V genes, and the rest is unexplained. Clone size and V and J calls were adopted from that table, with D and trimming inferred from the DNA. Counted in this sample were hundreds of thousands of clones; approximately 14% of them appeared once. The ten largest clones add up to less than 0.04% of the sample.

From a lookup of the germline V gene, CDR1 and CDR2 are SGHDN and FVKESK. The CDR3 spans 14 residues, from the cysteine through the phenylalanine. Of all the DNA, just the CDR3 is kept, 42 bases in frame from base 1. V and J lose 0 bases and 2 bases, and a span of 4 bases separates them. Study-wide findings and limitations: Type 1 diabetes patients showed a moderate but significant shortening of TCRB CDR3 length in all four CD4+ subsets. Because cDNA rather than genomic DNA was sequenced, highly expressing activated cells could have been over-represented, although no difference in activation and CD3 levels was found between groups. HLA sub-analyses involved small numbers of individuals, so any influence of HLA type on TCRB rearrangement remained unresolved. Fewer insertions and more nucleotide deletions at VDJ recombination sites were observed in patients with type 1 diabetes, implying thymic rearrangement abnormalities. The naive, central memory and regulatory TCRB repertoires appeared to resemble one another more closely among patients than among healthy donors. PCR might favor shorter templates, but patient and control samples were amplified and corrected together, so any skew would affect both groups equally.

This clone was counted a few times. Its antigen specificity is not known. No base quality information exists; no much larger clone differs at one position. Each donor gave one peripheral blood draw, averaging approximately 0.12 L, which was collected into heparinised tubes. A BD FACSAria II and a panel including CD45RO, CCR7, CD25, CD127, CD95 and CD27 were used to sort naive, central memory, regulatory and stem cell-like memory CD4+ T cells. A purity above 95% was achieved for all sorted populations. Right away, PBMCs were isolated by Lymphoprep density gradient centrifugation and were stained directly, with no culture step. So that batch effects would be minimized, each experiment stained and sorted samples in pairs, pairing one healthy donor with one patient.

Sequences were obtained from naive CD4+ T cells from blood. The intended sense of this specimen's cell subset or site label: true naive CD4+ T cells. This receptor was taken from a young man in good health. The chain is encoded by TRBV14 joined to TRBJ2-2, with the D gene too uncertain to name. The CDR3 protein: CASSQDPNTGELFF. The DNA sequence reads TGTGCCAGCAGCCAAGATCCCAACACCGGGGAGCTGTTTTTT.